The 21 T cell receptor beta chains below come from one sample, sequenced in a study of OX40 agonist ivuxolimab in advanced cancers. Sequencing used immunoSEQ multiplex PCR; TCRdb keeps in-frame clones, though not all of them. The sample lists under 80,000 clones, around 90% seen once, with about 2% in the top ten. The sequenced sample was CD4+ or CD8+ T cells sorted from blood, obtained in a trial of the OX40 agonist ivuxolimab. The receptor source for this set is an adult with an advanced solid tumor such as melanoma, head and neck, liver or kidney cancer.

The V gene is TRBV6-5, the J gene TRBJ1-3, with D possibly matching TRBD1 (6 bases). CDR3 length: 16 amino acids. Germline lookup yields CDR1 MNHEY and CDR2 SVGAGI. Trimming cost V 3 bases and J 3 bases, with 15 bases left between them. This chain's CDR3 is CASSYLTQGDGNTIYF. The CDR3 nucleotides read TGTGCCAGCAGTTATCTAACACAGGGCGATGGAAACACCATATATTTT.

The chain joins TRBV28 to TRBJ1-3; a weak D match, TRBD1 (6 bases). In germline, CDR1 is MDHEN, CDR2 SYDVKM. Trimming took 6 bases from V and 5 from J, leaving 14 bases between them. The CDR3 covers 14 residues. CDR3 DNA: TGTGCCAGCAGCCCCCGGGGGCAAAGAAACACCATATATTTT. It codes for CASSPRGQRNTIYF.

The CDR3 bases are TGTGCCAGCAGCTTAGACATCGGGTCCAGGGACCTCAATCAGCCCCAGCATTTT. Translation: CASSLDIGSRDLNQPQHF. The chain employs TRBV7-8 and TRBJ1-5; D perhaps matches TRBD1 (5 bases). V dropped 1 base and J dropped 3 bases, with 19 bases sitting between them. Germline-derived CDR1 and CDR2 are SGHVS and FQNEAQ. The CDR3 consists of 18 residues. The variable domain in full, completed from reference TRBV7-8 and TRBJ1-5, reads GAGVSQSPRYKVAKRGQDVALRCDPISGHVSLFWYQQALGQGPEFLTYFQNEAQLDKSGLPSDRFFAERPEGSVSTLKIQRTQQEDSAVYLCASSLDIGSRDLNQPQHFGDGTRLSIL.

The V call is TRBV6-5, the J call TRBJ1-3; no reliable D call. Germline lookup yields CDR1 MNHEY and CDR2 SVGAGI. The CDR3 extends over 11 amino acids. The CDR3 bases are TGTACAGCGAGCTCTGGAAACACCATATATTTT. Translation: CTASSGNTIYF.

The rearrangement uses TRBV30 and TRBJ2-5, with D perhaps assigned TRBD1 or TRBD2 (7 bases each). Germline CDR1 reads GTSNPN; CDR2 reads SVGIG (reference sequence). V dropped 0 bases and J dropped 4 bases, with 12 bases sitting between them. CDR3 length: 14 residues. The CDR3: CAWSVPRGGETQYF. Written as DNA, the CDR3 is TGTGCCTGGAGTGTACCCAGGGGGGGAGAGACCCAGTACTTC.

The rearrangement links TRBV9 to TRBJ2-7; a weak D match, TRBD1 (7 bases). Germline V gene data show CDR1 as SGDLS and CDR2 as YYNGEE. This CDR3 region has 17 residues. The V end lost 0 bases, the J end lost 6 bases, and 22 bases lay between the germline ends. Written as DNA, the CDR3 is TGTGCCAGCAGCGTAGGGTCCGGCAGGGGGGACTTCCCCGAGCAGTACTTC. Its protein product is CASSVGSGRGDFPEQYF.

The chain combines TRBV7-2 with TRBJ1-4, with 11 bases lining up with TRBD1. There are 14 residues in the CDR3. Per germline, CDR1 SGHTA and CDR2 FQGNSA. Germline trimming cut 3 bases from V and 7 bases from J; bases unmatched to any gene: 1. The chain's CDR3 is CASSLGQGVEKLFF. CDR3 sequence (DNA): TGTGCCAGCAGCTTGGGACAGGGGGTTGAAAAACTGTTTTTT.

The V gene is TRBV2, the J gene TRBJ1-4; TRBD1 is a possible D gene (6 bases). Trimming cost V 2 bases and J 8 bases, with 21 bases left between them. CDR3 length: 17 amino acids. Germline CDR1 reads SNHLY; CDR2 reads FYNNEI. CDR3 sequence: CASSEFAGARSGEKLFF. CDR3 sequence (DNA): TGTGCCAGCAGTGAATTTGCAGGGGCGAGATCTGGGGAAAAACTGTTTTTT.

Here the CDR3 DNA reads TGTGCCAGCTCACCTACGACAGGAATCAATCAGCCCCAGCATTTT. Protein sequence: CASSPTTGINQPQHF. The chain carries TRBV18 and TRBJ1-5; tentative D call: TRBD1 (6 bases). The CDR3 extends over 15 amino acids. CDR1 and CDR2 (germline): KGHSH, LQKENI. V lost 3 bases to trimming and J lost 3 bases, with 12 bases between them.

The chain has TRBV4-2 and TRBJ2-7; a possible D gene is TRBD1 (6 bases). The germline V gene encodes CDR1 LGHNA and CDR2 YNFKEQ. Trimming stripped 3 bases from V and 2 bases from J, with 23 bases between. There are 18 residues in the CDR3. CDR3 residues: CASSQFTALQGAAYEQYF. In nucleotides, the CDR3 is TGTGCCAGCAGCCAGTTTACGGCCCTACAGGGTGCTGCCTACGAGCAGTACTTC.

This clone is a singleton in its sample. J is TRBJ1-2 and V is TRBV7-2; TRBD1 is a possible D gene (5 bases). This CDR3 is built from 13 residues. Germline V gives CDR1 SGHTA, CDR2 FQGNSA. V shed 5 bases and J shed 2 bases, with 9 bases lying between them. CDR3: CASSPRGNYGYTF. In DNA form, the CDR3 reads TGTGCCAGCAGCCCGAGGGGCAACTATGGCTACACCTTC.

The chain combines TRBV9 with TRBJ2-3, with 12 bases identical to TRBD2. Germline lookup yields CDR1 SGDLS and CDR2 YYNGEE. The CDR3 is 17 amino acids. The ends lost 0 bases at V and 5 bases at J; junction bases unmatched: 7. The CDR3 DNA reads as TGTGCCAGCAGCGTAGAACTAGCGGGGGGTGTAGGAGATACGCAGTATTTT. Protein: CASSVELAGGVGDTQYF.

This chain joins TRBV7-9 and TRBJ1-2; D is possibly TRBD1 (5 bases). The V end lost 8 bases, the J end lost 0 bases, and 10 bases lay between the germline ends. The CDR3 is 13 residues long. Germline V lookup: CDR1 SEHNR, CDR2 FQNEAQ (reference sequence). As DNA, the CDR3 is TGTGCCAGCCCCAGGGACCCTAACTATGGCTACACCTTC. Encoded protein: CASPRDPNYGYTF.

The chain joins TRBV5-4 to TRBJ2-3, with D perhaps matching TRBD1 (6 bases). From germline, CDR1 is SGHNT and CDR2 YYREEE (reference sequence). The CDR3 is made up of 15 amino acids. Trimming took off 0 bases at V and 2 bases at J, with 10 bases between the two ends. DNA for the CDR3: TGTGCCAGCAGCTTGGACAGGGCTTACACAGATACGCAGTATTTT. Its protein product is CASSLDRAYTDTQYF.

V usage is TRBV19 and J usage is TRBJ2-1, with D perhaps matching TRBD2 (7 bases). V was trimmed by 6 bases and J by 14 bases, leaving 20 bases between them. Germline V gene lookup returns CDR1 LNHDA and CDR2 SQIVND (reference sequence). The length of the CDR3 is 13 residues. This CDR3 reads CASSWGGQEGKFF. The CDR3 nucleotides are TGTGCCAGTAGCTGGGGGGGCCAAGAGGGAAAGTTCTTC.

The sample holds one count of this clone. The chain uses TRBV15 and TRBJ1-4, with D uncertain. Trimming cost V 1 base and J 5 bases, with 11 bases left between them. This CDR3 is 15 amino acids long. CDR1 and CDR2 (germline): LNHNV, YYDKDF (reference sequence). The DNA of the CDR3 is TGTGCCACCAGCAGAGGGCCCGGAAGGAATGAAAAACTGTTTTTT. Amino acid sequence: CATSRGPGRNEKLFF.

The chain combines TRBV28 with TRBJ2-1; 7 bases match TRBD2. CDR1 and CDR2 from the germline V gene are MDHEN and SYDVKM. The CDR3 runs 14 residues. V was pared by 2 bases and J by 11 bases, with 9 bases of the junction left unmatched. CDR3 in amino acids: CASSLNFAGDKQFF. DNA of the CDR3: TGTGCCAGCAGTTTAAACTTTGCGGGGGATAAGCAGTTCTTC.

This clone is a singleton in its sample. V is TRBV6-5 and J is TRBJ1-2, with D tentatively TRBD1 (6 bases). The CDR3 consists of 13 residues. Germline lookup yields CDR1 MNHEY and CDR2 SVGAGI. The V end lost 6 bases, the J end lost 4 bases, and 12 bases lay between the germline ends. CDR3 in DNA: TGTGCCAGCAGCCGAGACAGGCCCTATGGCTACACCTTC. Residues: CASSRDRPYGYTF.

As DNA, the CDR3 is TGTGCCAGCAGCAGACAGGGGACCTACGAGCAGTACTTC. It is translated as CASSRQGTYEQYF. V usage is TRBV6-1 and J usage is TRBJ2-7; TRBD1 aligns across 8 bases. The CDR3 is 13 residues long. V trimming: 6 bases; J trimming: 2 bases; junction bases outside the gene matches: 3. Germline V gene data show CDR1 as MNHNS and CDR2 as SASEGT.

V usage is TRBV6-1 and J usage is TRBJ1-6, with 7 bases aligning to TRBD1. Germline CDR1 is MNHNS and CDR2 is SASEGT. This CDR3 is 15 amino acids long. With V trimmed by 5 bases and J by 10 bases, 11 bases remained unmatched. CDR3 sequence (DNA): TGTGCCAGCAGTTCCCAGGGGGTTATGAGCTCACCCCTCCACTTT. Translation: CASSSQGVMSSPLHF.

The V call is TRBV5-1, the J call TRBJ2-7, with D possibly TRBD2 on 5 matching bases. There are 15 residues in the CDR3. The germline V gene has CDR1 SGHRS and CDR2 YFSETQ. V lost 0 bases and J 3 bases, leaving 13 bases between the germline ends. The CDR3 coding sequence is TGCGCCAGCAGCTTGGATCCGGGGTCCCGCTACGAGCAGTACTTC. Encoded protein: CASSLDPGSRYEQYF.